The T cell receptor (beta chain) under discussion was sequenced for a study of yellow fever vaccine responses in identical twins (dated by TCRdb to the late 2010s). About the investigation overall: In identical twins, the study followed T cell clones that responded to the vaccine with precision.

Study-wide findings and limitations: The T cell response to vaccination in identical twins was reported by the authors to appear partly convergent and partly personalized.

This clonotype was detected only a few times. There is no known antigen for this receptor. Per-nucleotide qualities are absent, and no much larger clonotype sits a single base away. Preparation of the library involved RT-PCR. Sequencing was carried out with an Illumina HiSeq 2500. Clones were called with MiXCR by TCRdb after fastp trimmed the public reads at Q25, and only in-frame beta chains were retained. Each record represents a unique CDR3 protein, reported with the most common genes and DNA among its rows. The table for this sample lists about 14,000 distinct CDR3 sequences; approximately 84% of them were counted only once. 0.6% to 0.8% of the sample goes to the ten largest clones. From a lookup of the germline V gene, CDR1 and CDR2 are ENHRY and SYGVKD. V and J are truncated by 4 bases and 3 bases respectively, leaving an intervening sequence of 9 bases. The CDR3 runs 13 residues from the cysteine to the phenylalanine. The sequence is cut down to CDR3 DNA, 39 bases in frame from base 1.

Recombination connected TRBV10-3 to TRBJ1-2; TRBD1 is a possible D gene, resting on 5 matching bases. Specimen: T cells from blood (PBMCs), unsorted or a sorted subset (not recorded which), collected before or after yellow fever vaccination (not recorded which). The TCR comes from a young woman who received the yellow fever vaccine. Donor details come from another sample of the same person, matched by shared clones. The DNA sequence is as follows: TGTGCCATCAGTGTAGGGACCTACTATGGCTACACCTTC. Its translation is CAISVGTYYGYTF.